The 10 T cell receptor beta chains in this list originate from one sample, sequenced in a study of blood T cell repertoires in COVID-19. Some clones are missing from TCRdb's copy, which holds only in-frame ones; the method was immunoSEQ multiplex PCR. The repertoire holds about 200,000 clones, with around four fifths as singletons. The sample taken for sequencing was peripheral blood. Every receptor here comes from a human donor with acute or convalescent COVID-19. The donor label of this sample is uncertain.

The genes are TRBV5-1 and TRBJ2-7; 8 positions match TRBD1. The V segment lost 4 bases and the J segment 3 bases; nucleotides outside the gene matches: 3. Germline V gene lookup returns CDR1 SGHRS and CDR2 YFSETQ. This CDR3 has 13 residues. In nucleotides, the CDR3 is TGCGCCAGCAGCCCAGGGGGCGGCTACGAGCAGTACTTC. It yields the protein CASSPGGGYEQYF.

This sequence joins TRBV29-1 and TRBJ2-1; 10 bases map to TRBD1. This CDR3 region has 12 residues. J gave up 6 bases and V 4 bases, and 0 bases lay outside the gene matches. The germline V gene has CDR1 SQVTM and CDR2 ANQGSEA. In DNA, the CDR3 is TGCAGCGTTGGACAGGGGGCCAATGAGCAGTTCTTC. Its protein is CSVGQGANEQFF.

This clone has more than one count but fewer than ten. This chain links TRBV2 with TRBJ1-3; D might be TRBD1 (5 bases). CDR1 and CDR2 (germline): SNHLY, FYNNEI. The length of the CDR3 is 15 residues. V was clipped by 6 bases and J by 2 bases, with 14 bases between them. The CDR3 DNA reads TGTGCCAGCAGCCCTTCAGGGCTTCCTGGAAACACCATATATTTT. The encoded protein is CASSPSGLPGNTIYF.

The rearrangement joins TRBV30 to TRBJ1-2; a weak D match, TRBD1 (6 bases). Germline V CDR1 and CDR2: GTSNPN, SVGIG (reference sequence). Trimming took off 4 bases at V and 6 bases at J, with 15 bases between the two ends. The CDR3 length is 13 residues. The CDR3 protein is CAWIQGTRNGYTF. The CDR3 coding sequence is TGTGCCTGGATCCAGGGGACGAGGAATGGCTACACCTTC.

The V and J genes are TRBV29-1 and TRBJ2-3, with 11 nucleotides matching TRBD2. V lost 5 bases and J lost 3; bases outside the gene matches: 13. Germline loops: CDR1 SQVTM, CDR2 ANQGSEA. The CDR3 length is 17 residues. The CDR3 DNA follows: TGCAGCGTTCACTTTACGACTAGCGGGACAAGGACAGATACGCAGTATTTT. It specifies CSVHFTTSGTRTDTQYF.

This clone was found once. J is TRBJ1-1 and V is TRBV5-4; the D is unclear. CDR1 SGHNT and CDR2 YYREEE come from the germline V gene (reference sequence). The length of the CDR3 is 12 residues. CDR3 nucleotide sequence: TGTGCTTCAAGAGGGATGAACACTGAAGCTTTCTTT. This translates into CASRGMNTEAFF.

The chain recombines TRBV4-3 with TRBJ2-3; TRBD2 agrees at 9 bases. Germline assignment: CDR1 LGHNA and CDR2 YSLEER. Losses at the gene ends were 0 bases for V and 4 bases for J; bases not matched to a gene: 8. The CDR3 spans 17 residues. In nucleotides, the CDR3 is TGCGCCAGCAGCCAAGATTTAGCGGGAGCTGGCCCAGATACGCAGTATTTT. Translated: CASSQDLAGAGPDTQYF.

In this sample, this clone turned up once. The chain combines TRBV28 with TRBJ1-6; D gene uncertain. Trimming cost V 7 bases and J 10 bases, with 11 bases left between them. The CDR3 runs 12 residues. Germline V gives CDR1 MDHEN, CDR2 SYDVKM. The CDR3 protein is CASKVVESPLHF. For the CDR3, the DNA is TGTGCCAGCAAGGTAGTGGAGTCACCCCTCCACTTT.

CDR3 DNA sequence: TGTGCCAGCAGCCTCGCGGGGGGAGAGCAGTACTTC. This sequence encodes CASSLAGGEQYF. The chain has TRBV7-2 and TRBJ2-7; TRBD2 matches at 8 bases. This CDR3 contains 12 residues. CDR1 SGHTA and CDR2 FQGNSA come from the germline V gene. J was trimmed by 7 bases and V by 5 bases; bases with no gene match: 4.

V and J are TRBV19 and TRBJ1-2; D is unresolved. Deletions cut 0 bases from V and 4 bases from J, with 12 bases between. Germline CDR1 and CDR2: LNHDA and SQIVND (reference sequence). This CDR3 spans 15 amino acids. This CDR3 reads CASSIDHGRAYGYTF. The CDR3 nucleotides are TGTGCCAGTAGTATAGATCATGGGAGGGCCTATGGCTACACCTTC. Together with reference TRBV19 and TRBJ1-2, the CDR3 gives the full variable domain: DGGITQSPKYLFRKEGQNVTLSCEQNLNHDAMYWYRQDPGQGLRLIYYSQIVNDFQKGDIAEGYSVSREKKESFPLTVTSAQKNPTAFYLCASSIDHGRAYGYTFGSGTRLTVV.